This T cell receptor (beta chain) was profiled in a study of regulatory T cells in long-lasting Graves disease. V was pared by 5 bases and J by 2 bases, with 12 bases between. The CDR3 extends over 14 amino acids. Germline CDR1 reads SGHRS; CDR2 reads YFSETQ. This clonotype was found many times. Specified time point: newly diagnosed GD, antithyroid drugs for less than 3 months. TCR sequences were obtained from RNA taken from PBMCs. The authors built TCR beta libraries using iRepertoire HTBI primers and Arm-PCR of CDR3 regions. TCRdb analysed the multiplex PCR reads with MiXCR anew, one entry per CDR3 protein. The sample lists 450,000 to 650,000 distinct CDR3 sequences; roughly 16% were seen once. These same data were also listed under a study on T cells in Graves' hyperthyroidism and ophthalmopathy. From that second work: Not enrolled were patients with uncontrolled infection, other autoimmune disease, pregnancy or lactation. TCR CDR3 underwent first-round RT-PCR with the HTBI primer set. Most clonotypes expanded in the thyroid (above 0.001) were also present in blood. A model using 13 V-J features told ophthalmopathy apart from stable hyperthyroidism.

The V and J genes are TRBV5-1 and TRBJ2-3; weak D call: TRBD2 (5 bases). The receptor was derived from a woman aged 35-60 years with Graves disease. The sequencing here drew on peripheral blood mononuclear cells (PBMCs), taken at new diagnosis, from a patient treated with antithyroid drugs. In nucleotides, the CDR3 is TGCGCCAGCAGAAGAACAGACTACACAGATACGCAGTATTTT. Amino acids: CASRRTDYTDTQYF.